Presented here are 5 T cell receptor beta chains from one specimen sequenced in a study of tumor-infiltrating lymphocytes in primary liver carcinoma. A primer matching the constant region was used to make TCR beta cDNA from approximately 0.45 ug of total RNA. Sequencing libraries for TCR beta derived from three nested multiplex PCR rounds that used slightly modified ARM-PCR. Investigators reported that the first two PCR rounds, at around 10 cycles each, used TRBV1-TRBV30 forward primers with a C-beta reverse primer. TCRdb ran MiXCR on the multiplex PCR reads and lists one entry per CDR3 protein. The table records approximately 37,000 distinct CDR3 sequences, around 74% of them present only once. For each extraction, RNA and DNA were obtained together from about 20-30 mg of unsorted bulk tissue. Sequences were obtained from liver tumor tissue from sampling region 4. Noted subset: tumor region T4, right-lateral pole. The receptor set was obtained from a man aged 35-49 years with primary liver carcinoma and hepatitis B virus infection.

About this clonotype itself: The CDR3 carries no conserved terminal phenylalanine or tryptophan, so it likely arises from a read error. The DNA is omitted, as the CDR3 cannot be located on it reliably, and the CDR3 follows TCRdb's listing. V gene TRBV6-1 combines with J gene TRBJ2-1; the listed D gene, TRBD1, was not tested against the DNA. The CDR3 is 13 residues long, counting both termini. CDR1 is MNHNS, CDR2 SASEGT, per germline. CDR3 protein: CDSSEGTGDEHFL.

With respect to this clonotype: Its ends do not fully match the called genes, so a read error is possible. The gene calls are TRBV5-1 and TRBJ2-6; perhaps TRBD1 as D (5 bases). Germline V gene lookup returns CDR1 SGHRS and CDR2 YFSETQ. The CDR3 has 14 amino acids. The CDR3 DNA sequence: TGCGCCAGTAAGGGGATTGCTCGGACCAACGTCTTGACTTTC. Amino acids: CASKGIARTNVLTF.

Comment on this clonotype: Because it lacks the conserved phenylalanine or tryptophan at the end, this CDR3 is likely a read error. V is TRBV6-6 and J is TRBJ2-1, with D perhaps TRBD1 or TRBD2 (5 bases each). The V and J ends lost 5 bases and 7 bases respectively, with 15 bases between them. CDR1 is MNHNY and CDR2 is SVGAGI in the germline V gene (reference sequence). The CDR3 extends over 14 amino acids. The CDR3: CASSHGTAENEQFL. The CDR3 DNA reads as TGTGCCAGCAGTCACGGGACGGCAGAGAATGAGCAGTTCCTC.

With respect to this clonotype: The germline gene is not matched at one end of the junction; a read error may be the cause. The V and J genes are TRBV28 and TRBJ2-1, with a tentative D call TRBD2 (5 bases). The CDR3 runs 16 residues. Germline CDR1 and CDR2: MDHEN and SYDVKM. The CDR3 protein is CASSLGDPSPYNEQSF. CDR3 sequence (DNA): TGTGCCAGCAGTTTAGGGGATCCTAGCCCCTACAATGAGCAGTCCTTC.

Concerning this clonotype: This is likely a read error, given that the CDR3 carries no conserved phenylalanine or tryptophan at its end. V usage is TRBV24-1 and J usage is TRBJ2-1; 11 bases align to TRBD2. The length of the CDR3 is 13 residues. J lost 8 bases, V lost 7 bases, and 3 bases had no gene match. Looked up from germline, CDR1 is KGHDR and CDR2 is SFDVKD. The CDR3 region is CATRLAGGDEQFL. In nucleotides, the CDR3 is TGTGCCACCAGGCTAGCGGGAGGCGATGAGCAGTTCCTC.